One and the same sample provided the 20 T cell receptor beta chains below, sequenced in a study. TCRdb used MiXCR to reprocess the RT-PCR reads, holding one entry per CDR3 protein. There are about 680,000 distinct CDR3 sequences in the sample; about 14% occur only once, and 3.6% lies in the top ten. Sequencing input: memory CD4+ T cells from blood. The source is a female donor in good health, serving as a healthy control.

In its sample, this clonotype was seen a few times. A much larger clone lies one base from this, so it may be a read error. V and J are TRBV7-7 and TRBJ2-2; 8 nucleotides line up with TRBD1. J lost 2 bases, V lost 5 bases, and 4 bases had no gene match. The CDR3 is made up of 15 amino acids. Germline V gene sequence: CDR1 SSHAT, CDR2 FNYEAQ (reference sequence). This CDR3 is CASSQDRGNTGELFF. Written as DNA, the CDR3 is TGTGCCAGCAGCCAAGACAGGGGAAACACCGGGGAGCTGTTTTTT.

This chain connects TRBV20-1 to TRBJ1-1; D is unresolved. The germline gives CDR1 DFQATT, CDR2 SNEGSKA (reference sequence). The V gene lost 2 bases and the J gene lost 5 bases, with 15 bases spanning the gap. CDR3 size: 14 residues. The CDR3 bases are TGCAGTGCTAGATCCCCCTGGGGAGGAACTGAAGCTTTCTTT. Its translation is CSARSPWGGTEAFF.

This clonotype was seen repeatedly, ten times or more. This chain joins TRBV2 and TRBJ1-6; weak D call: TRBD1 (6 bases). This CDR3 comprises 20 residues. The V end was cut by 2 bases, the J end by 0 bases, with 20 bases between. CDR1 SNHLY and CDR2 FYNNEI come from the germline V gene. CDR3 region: CASSERWQGLPSSYNSPLHF. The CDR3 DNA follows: TGTGCCAGCAGTGAAAGGTGGCAGGGGCTCCCTAGCTCCTATAATTCACCCCTCCACTTT.

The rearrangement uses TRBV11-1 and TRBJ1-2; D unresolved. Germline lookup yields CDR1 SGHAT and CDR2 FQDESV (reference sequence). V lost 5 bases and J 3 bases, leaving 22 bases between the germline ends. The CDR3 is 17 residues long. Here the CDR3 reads CASSRPGSPAWDYGYTF. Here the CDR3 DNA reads TGTGCCAGCAGCCGCCCTGGGTCACCCGCTTGGGACTATGGCTACACCTTC.

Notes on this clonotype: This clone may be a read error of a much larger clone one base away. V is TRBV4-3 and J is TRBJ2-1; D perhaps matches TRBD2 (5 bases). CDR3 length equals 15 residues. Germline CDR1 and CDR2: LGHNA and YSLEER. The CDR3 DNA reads TGCGCCAGAAGCCAAGAACGGGGAGTCTACAATGAGCAGTTCTTC. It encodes CARSQERGVYNEQFF.

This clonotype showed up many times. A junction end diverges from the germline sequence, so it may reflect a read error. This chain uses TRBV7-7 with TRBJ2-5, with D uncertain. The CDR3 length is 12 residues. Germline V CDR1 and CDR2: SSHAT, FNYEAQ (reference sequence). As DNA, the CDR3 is TGCGCCAGCAGCTCGACCGGGGAGACCCAGTACTTC. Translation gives CASSSTGETQYF.

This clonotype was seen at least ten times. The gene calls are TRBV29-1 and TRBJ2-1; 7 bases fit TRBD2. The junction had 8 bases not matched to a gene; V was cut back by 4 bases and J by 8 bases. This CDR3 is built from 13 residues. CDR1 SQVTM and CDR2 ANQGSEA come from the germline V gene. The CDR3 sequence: CSVGTRGDDEQFF. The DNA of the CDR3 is TGCAGCGTTGGGACTAGGGGTGACGATGAGCAGTTCTTC.

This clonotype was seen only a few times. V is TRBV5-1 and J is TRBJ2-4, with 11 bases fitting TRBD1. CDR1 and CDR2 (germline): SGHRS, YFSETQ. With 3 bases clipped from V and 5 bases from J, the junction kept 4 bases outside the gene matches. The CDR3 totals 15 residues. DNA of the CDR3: TGCGCCAGCAGCTCCGGACAGGGGGCCCAAAACATTCAGTACTTC. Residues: CASSSGQGAQNIQYF.

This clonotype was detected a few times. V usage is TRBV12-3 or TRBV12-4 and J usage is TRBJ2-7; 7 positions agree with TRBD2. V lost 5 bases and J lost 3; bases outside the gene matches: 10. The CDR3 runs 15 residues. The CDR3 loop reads CASSLPGLSNYEQYF. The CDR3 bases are TGTGCCAGCAGTCTACCGGGACTAAGCAACTACGAGCAGTACTTC.

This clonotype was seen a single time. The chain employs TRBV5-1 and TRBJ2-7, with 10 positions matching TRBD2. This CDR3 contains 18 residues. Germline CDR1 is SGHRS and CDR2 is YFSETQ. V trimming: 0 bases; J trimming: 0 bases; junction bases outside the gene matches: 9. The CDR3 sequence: CASSLVPGGLAASYEQYF. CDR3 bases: TGCGCCAGCAGCTTGGTGCCCGGAGGACTAGCGGCCTCCTACGAGCAGTACTTC.

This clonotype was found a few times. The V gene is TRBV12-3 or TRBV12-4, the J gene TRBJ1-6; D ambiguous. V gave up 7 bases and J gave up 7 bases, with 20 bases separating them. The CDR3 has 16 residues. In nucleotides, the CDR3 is TGTGCCAGCACGGAAGGGTCCCTGGCCCTAAATTCACCCCTCCACTTT. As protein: CASTEGSLALNSPLHF.

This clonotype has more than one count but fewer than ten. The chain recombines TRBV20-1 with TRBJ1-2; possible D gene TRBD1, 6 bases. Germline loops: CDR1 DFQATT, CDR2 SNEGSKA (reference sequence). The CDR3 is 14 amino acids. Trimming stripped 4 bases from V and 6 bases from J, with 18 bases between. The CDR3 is CSAKTIGGRDGYTF. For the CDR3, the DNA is TGCAGTGCTAAGACGATAGGGGGAAGGGATGGCTACACCTTC.

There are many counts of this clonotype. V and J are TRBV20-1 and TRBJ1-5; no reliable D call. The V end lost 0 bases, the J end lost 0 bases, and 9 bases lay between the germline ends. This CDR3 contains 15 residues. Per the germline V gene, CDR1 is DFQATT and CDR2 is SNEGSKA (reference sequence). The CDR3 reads CSAREPGFSNQPQHF. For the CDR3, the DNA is TGCAGTGCTAGAGAACCGGGGTTTAGCAATCAGCCCCAGCATTTT.

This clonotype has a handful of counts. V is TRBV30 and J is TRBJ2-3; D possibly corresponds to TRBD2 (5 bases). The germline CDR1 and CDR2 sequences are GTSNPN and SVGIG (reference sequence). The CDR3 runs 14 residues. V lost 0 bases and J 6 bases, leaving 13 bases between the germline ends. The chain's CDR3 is CAWSVQAEADTQYF. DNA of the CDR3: TGTGCCTGGAGTGTACAAGCGGAGGCTGATACGCAGTATTTT.

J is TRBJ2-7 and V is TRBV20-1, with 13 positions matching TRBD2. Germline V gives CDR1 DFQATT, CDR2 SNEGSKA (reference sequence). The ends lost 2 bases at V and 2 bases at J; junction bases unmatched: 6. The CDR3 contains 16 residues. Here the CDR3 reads CSARFPGLAGAYEQYF. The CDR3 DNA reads TGCAGTGCTAGATTTCCTGGACTAGCGGGAGCCTACGAGCAGTACTTC.

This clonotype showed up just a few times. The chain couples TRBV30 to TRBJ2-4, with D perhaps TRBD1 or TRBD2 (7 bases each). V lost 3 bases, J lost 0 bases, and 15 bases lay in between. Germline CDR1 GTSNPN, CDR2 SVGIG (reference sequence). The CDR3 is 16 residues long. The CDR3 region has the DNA TGTGCCTGGAGGGGAGGGGGCTATCTAGCCAAAAACATTCAGTACTTC. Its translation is CAWRGGGYLAKNIQYF.

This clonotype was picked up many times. The CDR3 region has the DNA TGCGCCAGCAGCCCACACGAGGGACAGGGGGACACTGAAGCTTTCTTT. Amino acid sequence: CASSPHEGQGDTEAFF. This chain uses TRBV4-3 with TRBJ1-1; 11 bases are shared with TRBD1. With 4 bases clipped from V and 3 bases from J, the junction kept 7 bases outside the gene matches. Germline CDR1 is LGHNA and CDR2 is YSLEER. This CDR3 spans 16 amino acids.

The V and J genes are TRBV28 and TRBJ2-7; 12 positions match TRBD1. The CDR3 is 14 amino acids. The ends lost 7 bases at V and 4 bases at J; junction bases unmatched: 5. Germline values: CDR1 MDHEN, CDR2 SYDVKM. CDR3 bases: TGTGCCAGCATTCCGGGACAGGGGGCTTACGAGCAGTACTTC. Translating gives CASIPGQGAYEQYF.

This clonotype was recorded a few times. The CDR3 DNA follows: TGTGCCAGCTACTCCCCCCGGGGTCGGAAGCCCCAGCATTTT. It codes for CASYSPRGRKPQHF. The chain uses TRBV6-2 or TRBV6-3 and TRBJ1-5, with D uncertain. Germline V gene sequence: CDR1 MNHEY, CDR2 SVGEGT. V gave up 8 bases and J gave up 8 bases, with 19 bases separating them. The CDR3 spans 14 residues.

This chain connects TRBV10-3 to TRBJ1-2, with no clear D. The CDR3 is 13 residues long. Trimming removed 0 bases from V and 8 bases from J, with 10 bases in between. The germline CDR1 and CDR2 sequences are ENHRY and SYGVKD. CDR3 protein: CAISESGDKGYTF. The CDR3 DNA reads TGTGCCATCAGTGAGTCTGGGGATAAGGGCTACACCTTC.